Listed here are 22 T cell receptor beta chains from one sample, sequenced in a study of T cell clonotyping in hematopoietic cell transplantation. Time point reported: recipient sample about 28 days before transplant, after cytoreduction. Assay: immunoSEQ multiplex PCR; the TCRdb copy retains only in-frame clones and omits some. This table has roughly 29,000 clones, more than 60% appearing once. The sequenced sample was peripheral blood mononuclear cells, obtained before stem cell transplant. The receptors derive from a woman in her thirties with chronic myeloid leukemia. Some clones in this sample may be carry-over from other donors' samples.

V gene TRBV18 combines with J gene TRBJ1-1; tentatively, D is TRBD1 (6 bases). Trimming cost V 0 bases and J 11 bases, with 16 bases left between them. In germline, CDR1 is KGHSH, CDR2 LQKENI. CDR3 length: 14 amino acids. The CDR3 region has the DNA TGTGCCAGCTCACCACCGGACTCGCCAGGGGTTGCTTTCTTT. Amino acid sequence: CASSPPDSPGVAFF.

This clone is categorized as medium-sized. This sequence joins TRBV30 and TRBJ1-2; no firm D call. Trimming took off 2 bases at V and 5 bases at J, with 12 bases between the two ends. This CDR3 comprises 13 residues. Germline CDR1 is GTSNPN and CDR2 is SVGIG (reference sequence). The CDR3 spells CAWSIILGYGYTF. Here the CDR3 DNA reads TGTGCCTGGAGTATAATTCTGGGGTATGGCTACACCTTC.

The V and J genes are TRBV10-3 and TRBJ2-1, with 7 bases aligning to TRBD2. V lost 3 bases, J lost 3 bases, and 5 bases stayed unmatched. The CDR3 totals 15 residues. Germline V gene lookup returns CDR1 ENHRY and CDR2 SYGVKD. DNA for the CDR3: TGTGCCATCAGTGAAGACGGGGGGTTCTACAATGAGCAGTTCTTC. This gives the protein CAISEDGGFYNEQFF.

The genes are TRBV19 and TRBJ1-2, with 7 bases aligning to TRBD1. Trimming took 3 bases from V and 1 from J; bases not matched to a gene: 5. The CDR3 consists of 15 residues. CDR1 and CDR2 (germline): LNHDA, SQIVND (reference sequence). In nucleotides, the CDR3 is TGTGCCAGTAGTATCGAGGGACAGCGTAACTATGGCTACACCTTC. Translation gives CASSIEGQRNYGYTF.

The chain couples TRBV4-3 to TRBJ2-7; D is perhaps TRBD1 or TRBD2 (6 bases each). V was trimmed by 1 base and J by 2 bases, leaving 12 bases between them. CDR3 length: 15 amino acids. Per the germline V gene, CDR1 is LGHNA and CDR2 is YSLEER. In nucleotides, the CDR3 is TGCGCCAGCAGCCAAGTCCTAGGGGGGCCCTACGAGCAGTACTTC. Amino acid sequence: CASSQVLGGPYEQYF.

The chain couples TRBV12-5 to TRBJ2-1; TRBD2 is a possible D gene (5 bases). The CDR3 runs 14 residues. Trimming pared 3 bases from V and 9 bases from J, leaving 15 bases between. In germline, CDR1 is LGHNT, CDR2 FRNRAP. The CDR3: CASGFGLLSGEQFF. In DNA form, the CDR3 reads TGTGCTAGTGGTTTCGGACTGTTGTCGGGTGAGCAGTTCTTC.

This clone was observed once. The gene calls are TRBV4-1 and TRBJ1-1; D is ambiguous. The CDR3 totals 14 residues. V lost 1 base and J 6 bases, leaving 12 bases between the germline ends. Germline V lookup: CDR1 MGHRA, CDR2 YSYEKL. The DNA of the CDR3 is TGCGCCAGCAGCCAAGTCATGCAGGTCTCTGAAGCTTTCTTT. Translating gives CASSQVMQVSEAFF.

The chain uses TRBV10-1 and TRBJ1-2; TRBD1 aligns across 8 bases. The CDR3 length is 14 residues. V lost 5 bases to trimming and J lost 4 bases; unmatched junction nucleotides: 6. The germline CDR1 and CDR2 sequences are WNHNN and SYGVQD (reference sequence). CDR3 residues: CASSPGTGRYGYTF. The CDR3 region has the DNA TGCGCCAGCAGTCCCGGGACAGGACGCTATGGCTACACCTTC.

The chain's CDR3 is CASNVRTDNQPQHF. DNA for the CDR3: TGTGCCAGCAACGTCAGGACGGATAATCAGCCCCAGCATTTT. The rearrangement uses TRBV27 and TRBJ1-5; D not resolved. CDR1 and CDR2 (germline): MNHEY, SMNVEV (reference sequence). The CDR3 extends over 14 amino acids. Trimming stripped 7 bases from V and 4 bases from J, with 14 bases between.

V and J are TRBV9 and TRBJ2-7; 8 nucleotides agree with TRBD1. Trimming took 5 bases from V and 4 from J; bases not matched to a gene: 11. This CDR3 is 15 amino acids long. The germline CDR1 and CDR2 sequences are SGDLS and YYNGEE. The CDR3 sequence is CASSYGQGGFYEQYF. The CDR3 nucleotides read TGTGCCAGCAGTTACGGACAGGGCGGATTTTACGAGCAGTACTTC.

The genes are TRBV6-5 and TRBJ2-2; D is uncertain. Germline-derived CDR1 and CDR2 are MNHEY and SVGAGI. CDR3 length: 13 residues. Deletions cut 6 bases from V and 2 bases from J, with 7 bases between. In nucleotides, the CDR3 is TGTGCCAGCAGCCAATCAAACACCGGGGAGCTGTTTTTT. Translating gives CASSQSNTGELFF.

The chain has TRBV4-1 and TRBJ1-1; maybe TRBD1 (5 bases). Germline V gives CDR1 MGHRA, CDR2 YSYEKL. The ends were cut back, 6 bases at V and 0 bases at J, with 11 bases in the middle. The CDR3 spans 14 residues. This CDR3 is CASRSNRLNTEAFF. The CDR3 DNA reads as TGCGCCAGCAGGTCAAACAGGCTGAACACTGAAGCTTTCTTT.

In its sample, this clone was seen once. This rearrangement joins TRBV9 to TRBJ2-1, with D perhaps TRBD2 (7 bases). The V and J ends lost 0 bases and 6 bases respectively, with 22 bases between them. The CDR3 runs to 18 residues. Germline V gene sequence: CDR1 SGDLS, CDR2 YYNGEE. The CDR3 protein is CASSVGSRGGRRPNEQFF. As DNA, the CDR3 is TGTGCCAGCAGCGTAGGGTCGAGGGGGGGACGGAGGCCCAATGAGCAGTTCTTC.

This chain uses TRBV1 with TRBJ1-3. TRBV1 is a pseudogene segment. The CDR3 is 16 residues long. This chain's CDR3 is CTSSQDRGRGADTIYF. Written as DNA, the CDR3 is TGCACCAGCAGCCAAGATCGAGGGAGGGGAGCGGACACCATATATTTT.

The V call is TRBV30, the J call TRBJ2-1; D not certain. Germline V CDR1 and CDR2: GTSNPN, SVGIG (reference sequence). V was shortened by 5 bases and J by 5 bases, with 7 bases between the two germline ends. The CDR3 is made up of 11 amino acids. CDR3 loop: CAWERHNEQFF. In nucleotides, the CDR3 is TGTGCCTGGGAGCGCCACAATGAGCAGTTCTTC.

The chain links TRBV11-2 to TRBJ1-1, with D possibly being TRBD1 (5 bases). Germline V lookup: CDR1 SGHAT, CDR2 FQNNGV. The CDR3 consists of 14 residues. Trimming pared 5 bases from V and 5 bases from J, leaving 15 bases between. The chain's CDR3 is CASSGGRGRTEAFF. For the CDR3, the DNA is TGTGCCAGCAGCGGCGGGCGGGGGAGGACTGAAGCTTTCTTT.

The CDR3 here is CASSEWSGQSSGNTIYF. The CDR3 region has the DNA TGTGCCAGCAGTGAATGGTCTGGACAGAGCTCTGGAAACACCATATATTTT. The chain couples TRBV2 to TRBJ1-3; D might be TRBD1 (6 bases). The CDR3 sequence is 17 residues long. CDR1 SNHLY and CDR2 FYNNEI come from the germline V gene. V lost 2 bases and J lost 0, with 14 bases in between.

The J gene is TRBJ2-3, the V gene TRBV6-6, with D maybe TRBD2 (7 bases). With 2 bases removed from V and 1 base from J, the gap between germline ends came to 13 bases. Germline CDR1 reads MNHNY; CDR2 reads SVGAGI (reference sequence). There are 16 residues in the CDR3. CDR3 residues: CASSYGLGGGTDTQYF. The CDR3, as DNA: TGTGCCAGCAGTTACGGGTTAGGGGGGGGCACAGATACGCAGTATTTT.

The chain is built from TRBV2 and TRBJ1-5; 8 bases agree with TRBD1. Germline-derived CDR1 and CDR2 are SNHLY and FYNNEI. The CDR3 extends over 16 amino acids. Losses at the gene ends were 6 bases for V and 4 bases for J; bases not matched to a gene: 11. The CDR3 DNA is TGTGCCAGCAGAAGTGACGGACAGGGAATGAATCAGCCCCAGCATTTT. It codes for CASRSDGQGMNQPQHF.

The chain joins TRBV2 to TRBJ2-7; tentative D call: TRBD1 (6 bases). Trimming left V 3 bases short and J 4 bases short, with 13 bases between. Germline V lookup: CDR1 SNHLY, CDR2 FYNNEI. This CDR3 is built from 14 residues. The CDR3 sequence: CASSDSGVGYEQYV. CDR3 in DNA: TGTGCCAGCAGTGACTCAGGGGTCGGGTACGAGCAGTACGTC.

V and J are TRBV9 and TRBJ1-1; TRBD1 matches at 7 bases. The germline CDR1 and CDR2 sequences are SGDLS and YYNGEE. The CDR3 spans 12 residues. V shed 4 bases and J 11 bases; nucleotides not matched to a gene: 8. CDR3 nucleotides: TGTGCCAGCAGCCCCTCCAGGGGGGAGGCTTTCTTT. Residues: CASSPSRGEAFF.

The rearrangement links TRBV7-2 to TRBJ2-7; no reliable D call. Trimming took off 3 bases at V and 0 bases at J, with 9 bases between the two ends. Germline V lookup: CDR1 SGHTA, CDR2 FQGNSA. This CDR3 is 14 amino acids long. CDR3 in DNA: TGTGCCAGCAGCTTGGATCGCAACTCCTACGAGCAGTACGTC. Translated: CASSLDRNSYEQYV.